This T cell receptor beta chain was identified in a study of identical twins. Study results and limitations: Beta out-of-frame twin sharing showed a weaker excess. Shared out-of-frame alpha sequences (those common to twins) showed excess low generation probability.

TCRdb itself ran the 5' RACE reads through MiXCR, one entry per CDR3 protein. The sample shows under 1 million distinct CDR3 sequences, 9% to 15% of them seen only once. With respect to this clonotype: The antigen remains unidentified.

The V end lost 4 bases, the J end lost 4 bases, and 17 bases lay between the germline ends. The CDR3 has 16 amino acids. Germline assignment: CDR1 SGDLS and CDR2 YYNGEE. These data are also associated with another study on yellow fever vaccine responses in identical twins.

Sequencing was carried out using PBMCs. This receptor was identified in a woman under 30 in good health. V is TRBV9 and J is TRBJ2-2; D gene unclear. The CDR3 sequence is CASSSLRTGLTGELFF. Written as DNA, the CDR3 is TGTGCCAGCAGCTCCCTAAGGACGGGTCTCACCGGGGAGCTGTTTTTT. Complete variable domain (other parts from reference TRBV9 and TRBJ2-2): DSGVTQTPKHLITATGQRVTLRCSPRSGDLSVYWYQQSLDQGLQFLIQYYNGEERAKGNILERFSAQQFPDLHSELNLSSLELGDSALYFCASSSLRTGLTGELFFGEGSRLTVL.